What follows describes a single T cell receptor beta chain. Its antigen is not identified. The CDR3 covers 10 residues. Trimming took off 0 bases at V and 7 bases at J, with 1 base between the two ends. CDR1 and CDR2 (germline): SGHTS, YDEGEE. CD45RO-negative, CCR7-positively selected cells formed the naive CD8 fraction, excluding terminally differentiated effector memory CD45RA+ cells. Everyone who donated was a Caucasian adult who lived in Nashville, Tennessee. This sample is drawn from a study of shared clonotypes between healthy human individuals. Broader study findings: Some clonotypes were shared by all four sorted-subset donors, while others were not shared. The non-shared ones had lower generation probabilities than the shared ones.

Assay: immunoSEQ multiplex PCR; the TCRdb copy retains only in-frame clones and omits some. The sample records some 2 million clones, over 85% being singletons. The clonotype comes from a man in his late teens or twenties in good health. The specimen sequenced was naive CD8+ T cells sorted from blood. V usage is TRBV5-8 and J usage is TRBJ1-2; no clear D gene. CDR3 region: CASSLGGYTF. The CDR3 DNA follows: TGTGCCAGCAGCTTGGGTGGCTACACCTTC.